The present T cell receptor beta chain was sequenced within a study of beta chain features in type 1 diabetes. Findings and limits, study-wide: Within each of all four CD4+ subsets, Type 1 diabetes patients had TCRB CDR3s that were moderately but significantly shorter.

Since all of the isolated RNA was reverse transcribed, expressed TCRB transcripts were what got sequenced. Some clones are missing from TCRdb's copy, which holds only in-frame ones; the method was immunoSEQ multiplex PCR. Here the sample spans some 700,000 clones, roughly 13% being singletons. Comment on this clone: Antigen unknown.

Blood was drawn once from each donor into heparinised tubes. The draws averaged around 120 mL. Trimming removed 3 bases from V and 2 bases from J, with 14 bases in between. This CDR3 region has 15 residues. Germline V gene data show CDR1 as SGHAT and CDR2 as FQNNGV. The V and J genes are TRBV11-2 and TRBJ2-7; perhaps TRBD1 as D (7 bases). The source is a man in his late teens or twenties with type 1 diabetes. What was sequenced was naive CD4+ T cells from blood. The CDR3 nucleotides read TGTGCCAGCAGCTTGGCAGGGGGGATTACCTACGAGCAGTACTTC. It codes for CASSLAGGITYEQYF.